This T cell receptor (beta chain) is drawn from a study of OX40 agonist ivuxolimab in advanced cancers. General study points: Doses of 0.1 to 3.0 mg/kg were accompanied by clonal expansion of CD4+ and CD8+ blood T cells by week 6.

The method was immunoSEQ multiplex PCR; TCRdb's version includes in-frame clones alone and lacks a portion of them. This repertoire shows over 70,000 clones, around 86% found once; its top ten account for less than 2%. CDR3 length: 12 amino acids. Germline CDR1 reads MNHEY; CDR2 reads SMNVEV (reference sequence). The V gene lost 6 bases and the J gene lost 5 bases, with 8 bases spanning the gap. To note about this clone: Its matching antigen is unknown.

V is TRBV27 and J is TRBJ1-5; D gene unclear. The clonotype originates from an adult with an advanced solid tumor such as melanoma, head and neck, liver or kidney cancer. The source was CD4+ or CD8+ T cells sorted from blood, collected in a trial of the OX40 agonist ivuxolimab. The CDR3: CASRGLYQPQHF. In DNA form, the CDR3 reads TGTGCCAGCAGGGGTCTCTATCAGCCCCAGCATTTT.